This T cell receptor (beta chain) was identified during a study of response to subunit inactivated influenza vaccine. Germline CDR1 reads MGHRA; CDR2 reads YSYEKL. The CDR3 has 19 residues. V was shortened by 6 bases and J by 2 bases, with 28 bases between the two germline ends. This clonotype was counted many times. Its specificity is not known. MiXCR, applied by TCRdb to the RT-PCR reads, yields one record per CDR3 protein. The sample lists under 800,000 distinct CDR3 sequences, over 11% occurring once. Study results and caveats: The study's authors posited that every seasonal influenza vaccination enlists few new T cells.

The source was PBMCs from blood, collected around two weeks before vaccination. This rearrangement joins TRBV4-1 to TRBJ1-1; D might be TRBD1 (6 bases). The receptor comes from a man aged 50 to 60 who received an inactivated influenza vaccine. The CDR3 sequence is CASRKATGGAHRSNTEAFF. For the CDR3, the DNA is TGCGCCAGCAGAAAAGCCACGGGGGGGGCGCATCGAAGTAACACTGAAGCTTTCTTT.